The T cell receptor beta chain under discussion was sequenced for a study of blood T cell repertoires in COVID-19 (dated by TCRdb to the early 2020s). The study in broad terms: The collaborator samples originated in the United States, Italy and Spain and spanned the acute and convalescent phases of COVID-19. The material from the prospective study consisted of cDNA or gDNA derived from T cells, B-cell-depleted T cells, or PBMCs. The dataset comprised deeply sampled blood TCRbeta repertoires from subjects exposed to, actively infected with, or recovered from COVID-19. The repertoires were released in a freely available public database intended as a resource for research on the immune response to SARS-CoV-2. Samples came from the ongoing ImmuneRACE study (first 160 participants) plus 1,254 subjects from 6 global collaborators. The sample metadata nearly always contained a de-identified subject ID, COVID-19 status, age in years and sex. Where available, HLA class I and class II types were obtained from metadata supplied by the sample provider rather than from assay-based typing.

At one collaborating source in Seattle, patients were enrolled during active infection and were followed longitudinally through the course of disease. Each collaborating institution followed its own protocols to collect whole blood in K2EDTA tubes. For TCRbeta analysis, collaborator samples were shipped as frozen whole blood, as isolated PBMCs, or as DNA extracted from either sample type. The immunoSEQ Assay, a bias-controlled multiplex PCR, was used to amplify TCRbeta CDR3 regions from genomic DNA. In the source study's methods: Within the assay, amplification of reference gene primers was used to estimate how many nucleated cells each sample contained. Sequence reads were collapsed and filtered to measure the absolute abundance of every unique TCRbeta CDR3 rearrangement. For each sample, productive Simpson clonality was calculated as the square root of Simpson's diversity index over productive rearrangements. TCRdb stores this immuneACCESS table with in-frame sequences only. Part of the clones is absent; in the studies checked, under half of the shortfall reflects unresolved V genes, and no reason is known for the rest. V and J calls plus clone size are reproduced from that table; the DNA served to infer D and trimming. The sample table records tens of thousands of clones; 87% of these occur just once. Around 20% of the sample belongs to the ten largest clones.

Overall study outcomes, separate from this receptor: Clinical and demographic metadata were provided uncurated, with the amount varying by source and participant.

With regard to this clone: Its antigen is still unknown. No clone much larger than this one lies a single base away; base qualities are absent.

This clonotype was obtained from a woman aged 80 or over with COVID-19, enrolled during active disease. Sequenced material: peripheral blood.

The CDR3 protein sequence reads: CASSLGGLGNSPLHF. The DNA sequence is given as TGCGCCAGCAGCTTAGGAGGGTTGGGAAATTCACCCCTCCACTTT. The rearranged chain carries TRBV5-1 and TRBJ1-6; there is no confident call for the D gene. In the germline V gene, CDR1 corresponds to SGHRS and CDR2 to YFSETQ. CDR3 length: 15 amino acids, cysteine to phenylalanine. The sequence is cut down to CDR3 DNA, 45 bases in frame from base 1. V sheds 2 bases and J sheds 7 bases, leaving 13 bases between their ends.